The 31 T cell receptor beta chains in this list originate from one sample, sequenced in a study of radiotherapy plus CTLA-4 blockade in lung cancer. Sequencing was performed with immunoSEQ multiplex PCR; in TCRdb, only in-frame clones are kept and a portion is missing. The sample carries tens of thousands of clones, roughly four fifths recorded once. Sequencing used peripheral blood, obtained from a patient treated with radiotherapy plus ipilimumab. The receptor source for this set is a human donor with non-small cell lung cancer whose response to radiotherapy plus ipilimumab could not be evaluated.

The rearrangement links TRBV5-1 to TRBJ1-1; possibly TRBD1 for D (5 bases). Germline V gives CDR1 SGHRS, CDR2 YFSETQ. Between the trimmed V and J ends, which lost 3 bases and 8 bases, there was a span of 23 bases. The CDR3 extends over 16 amino acids. This CDR3 reads CASSSPSAGPTIEAFF. DNA for the CDR3: TGCGCCAGCAGCTCACCAAGTGCGGGGCCCACAATCGAAGCTTTCTTT.

This chain joins TRBV7-2 and TRBJ2-5; 8 bases agree with TRBD2. CDR3 length equals 14 residues. J lost 5 bases, V lost 5 bases, and 7 bases had no gene match. CDR1 and CDR2 (germline): SGHTA, FQGNSA. The CDR3: CASSPTRGEETQYF. The CDR3 nucleotides are TGTGCCAGCAGCCCGACGCGGGGGGAGGAGACCCAGTACTTC. The whole variable domain, remainder taken from reference TRBV7-2 and TRBJ2-5, is GAGVSQSPSNKVTEKGKDVELRCDPISGHTALYWYRQSLGQGLEFLIYFQGNSAPDKSGLPSDRFSAERTGGSVSTLTIQRTQQEDSAVYLCASSPTRGEETQYFGPGTRLLVL.

The rearrangement uses TRBV11-3 and TRBJ2-1; D not certain. Germline CDR1 is SGHNT and CDR2 is YENEEA. Trimming stripped 4 bases from V and 1 base from J, with 5 bases between. There are 13 residues in the CDR3. CDR3 bases: TGTGCCAGCAGCTCGAGATCCTACAATGAGCAGTTCTTC. Its protein is CASSSRSYNEQFF.

The chain is built from TRBV14 and TRBJ1-1; D is unresolved. V was shortened by 0 bases and J by 6 bases, with 11 bases between the two germline ends. The CDR3 has 14 residues. The germline V gene encodes CDR1 SGHDN and CDR2 FVKESK. This CDR3 is CASSQESSRAEAFF. As DNA, the CDR3 is TGTGCCAGCAGCCAAGAAAGCAGTCGGGCTGAAGCTTTCTTT.

The genes are TRBV6-5 and TRBJ1-2; 8 positions match TRBD1. The J segment lost 8 bases and the V segment lost 2 bases, leaving 10 bases of the junction unmatched. This CDR3 spans 15 amino acids. Per germline, CDR1 MNHEY and CDR2 SVGAGI. In nucleotides, the CDR3 is TGTGCCAGCAGTTACACCCAGGGGGCGAGGTTAGGCTACACCTTC. Its protein is CASSYTQGARLGYTF.

The chain is built from TRBV27 and TRBJ2-5, with 7 bases fitting TRBD2. The germline CDR1 and CDR2 sequences are MNHEY and SMNVEV (reference sequence). J was trimmed by 5 bases and V by 6 bases; bases with no gene match: 12. The CDR3 is 15 amino acids. CDR3 region: CASRGGGYPPETQYF. The CDR3 DNA follows: TGTGCCAGCAGGGGGGGAGGGTACCCACCGGAGACCCAGTACTTC.

J is TRBJ1-1 and V is TRBV28; D gene ambiguous. Germline V lookup: CDR1 MDHEN, CDR2 SYDVKM. The CDR3 contains 10 residues. V lost 3 bases to trimming and J lost 7 bases, with 3 bases between them. The CDR3 protein is CASSFGEAFF. The CDR3 DNA reads TGTGCCAGCAGTTTCGGTGAAGCTTTCTTT.

The chain employs TRBV18 and TRBJ2-7; 12 bases map to TRBD1. V shed 6 bases, J shed 4 bases, and the junction held 1 base outside the gene matches. Germline lookup yields CDR1 KGHSH and CDR2 LQKENI. The length of the CDR3 is 13 residues. CDR3 residues: CASSGQGAYEQYF. CDR3 nucleotide sequence: TGTGCCAGCTCGGGACAGGGGGCTTACGAGCAGTACTTC.

This chain uses TRBV11-3 with TRBJ2-1, with a weak D call TRBD1 (6 bases). The V gene lost 3 bases and the J gene lost 0 bases, with 9 bases spanning the gap. Germline lookup yields CDR1 SGHNT and CDR2 YENEEA. The CDR3 runs to 15 residues. The CDR3 DNA reads TGTGCCAGCAGCTTCGGACAGAGCTCCTACAATGAGCAGTTCTTC. Its protein product is CASSFGQSSYNEQFF.

The gene calls are TRBV2 and TRBJ1-5; 8 bases align to TRBD1. The CDR3 extends over 14 amino acids. Germline CDR1 and CDR2: SNHLY and FYNNEI. The ends lost 7 bases at V and 7 bases at J; junction bases unmatched: 9. CDR3 nucleotides: TGTGCCAGCACGATTGGGGCAGGGGGCCAGCCCCAGCATTTT. This translates into CASTIGAGGQPQHF. Variable domain in full (rest from reference TRBV2 and TRBJ1-5): EPEVTQTPSHQVTQMGQEVILRCVPISNHLYFYWYRQILGQKVEFLVSFYNNEISEKSEIFDDQFSVERPDGSNFTLKIRSTKLEDSAMYFCASTIGAGGQPQHFGDGTRLSIL.

This clone was seen a handful of times. The rearrangement links TRBV11-3 to TRBJ1-3; no firm D call. The CDR3 loop spans 16 amino acids. From germline, CDR1 is SGHNT and CDR2 YENEEA. Trimming shortened V by 5 bases and J by 4 bases, and 18 bases separated the two germline ends. This chain's CDR3 is CASSAYDGKDGNTIYF. DNA for the CDR3: TGTGCCAGCAGCGCCTATGACGGGAAAGACGGAAACACCATATATTTT.

The chain employs TRBV28 and TRBJ1-2; 9 nucleotides align to TRBD1. This CDR3 has 13 amino acids. The V and J ends lost 7 bases and 6 bases, in that order; junction bases with no gene match: 6. Per germline, CDR1 MDHEN and CDR2 SYDVKM. The CDR3 protein is CASTKRTGDGYTF. In nucleotides, the CDR3 is TGTGCCAGCACCAAGCGGACAGGGGATGGCTACACCTTC.

V usage is TRBV4-2 and J usage is TRBJ1-1; 9 bases align to TRBD1. Germline trimming cut 7 bases from V and 7 bases from J; bases unmatched to any gene: 16. The CDR3 is 16 residues long. Germline CDR1 and CDR2: LGHNA and YNFKEQ. The CDR3 reads CASTKGRDRDWIEAFF. For the CDR3, the DNA is TGTGCCAGCACCAAAGGCCGGGACAGGGATTGGATTGAAGCTTTCTTT.

The chain employs TRBV10-3 and TRBJ2-7; 8 bases fit TRBD2. This CDR3 region has 16 residues. Germline CDR1 ENHRY, CDR2 SYGVKD. Unmatched junction bases numbered 12, after V lost 2 bases and J lost 6 bases. The CDR3 protein is CAISEPGRGLWGEQYF. CDR3 coding DNA: TGTGCCATCAGTGAGCCCGGGAGGGGCCTTTGGGGCGAGCAGTACTTC.

For this clone: At one of its ends the junction is not consistent with the germline gene, which may arise from a read error. V usage is TRBV4-1 and J usage is TRBJ2-3; 12 positions match TRBD2. The CDR3 has 17 residues. Germline CDR1 reads MGHRA; CDR2 reads YSYEKL. This CDR3 reads CASSQDASGRAGDTQYF. CDR3 DNA sequence: TGCGCCAGCAGTCAAGACGCTAGCGGGAGGGCCGGAGATACGCAGTATTTT.

The chain joins TRBV4-2 to TRBJ1-3; D gene uncertain. Germline V gene lookup returns CDR1 LGHNA and CDR2 YNFKEQ. The CDR3 is 13 residues long. Trimming removed 4 bases at V and 2 bases at J, with 6 bases between. CDR3 in amino acids: CASSLTTGNTIYF. CDR3 coding DNA: TGTGCCAGCAGCCTCACAACTGGAAACACCATATATTTT.

This sequence joins TRBV14 and TRBJ2-5; D perhaps matches TRBD2 (6 bases). This CDR3 contains 14 residues. Trimming left V 3 bases short and J 5 bases short, with 13 bases between. Germline-derived CDR1 and CDR2 are SGHDN and FVKESK. The CDR3 DNA sequence: TGTGCCAGCAGCCAGGTCTATCGGGGGGAGACCCAGTACTTC. Translated, it gives CASSQVYRGETQYF. Full variable domain (missing parts from reference TRBV14 and TRBJ2-5): EAGVTQFPSHSVIEKGQTVTLRCDPISGHDNLYWYRRVMGKEIKFLLHFVKESKQDESGMPNNRFLAERTGGTYSTLKVQPAELEDSGVYFCASSQVYRGETQYFGPGTRLLVL.

The J gene is TRBJ2-7, the V gene TRBV5-1; TRBD1 matches at 10 bases. The CDR3 sequence is 15 residues long. Per the germline V gene, CDR1 is SGHRS and CDR2 is YFSETQ. V dropped 1 base and J dropped 5; count of bases not matched to a gene: 6. The CDR3 nucleotides read TGCGCCAGCAGCTTGTCGACAGGGGGCATCGACGAGCAGTACTTC. It is translated as CASSLSTGGIDEQYF. The whole variable domain, filled in from reference TRBV5-1 and TRBJ2-7, reads KAGVTQTPRYLIKTRGQQVTLSCSPISGHRSVSWYQQTPGQGLQFLFEYFSETQRNKGNFPGRFSGRQFSNSRSEMNVSTLELGDSALYLCASSLSTGGIDEQYFGPGTRLTVT.

CDR3 protein: CASSVDGQPYNEQFF. For the CDR3, the DNA is TGTGCCAGCAGCGTAGACGGACAGCCTTACAATGAGCAGTTCTTC. The chain recombines TRBV9 with TRBJ2-1, with D perhaps matching TRBD1 (6 bases). Germline CDR1 is SGDLS and CDR2 is YYNGEE. This CDR3 region has 15 residues. V was pared by 0 bases and J by 4 bases, with 11 bases between.

The rearrangement joins TRBV5-1 to TRBJ1-2; 7 bases map to TRBD1. Germline assignment: CDR1 SGHRS and CDR2 YFSETQ. The CDR3 is 13 amino acids. Trimming cost V 4 bases and J 3 bases; bases outside gene matches: 3. The CDR3 nucleotides read TGCGCCAGCAGCAGCACAGGGGACTATGGCTACACCTTC. Translating gives CASSSTGDYGYTF. The full variable domain, in which reference TRBV5-1 and TRBJ1-2 provide the parts outside the CDR3, is KAGVTQTPRYLIKTRGQQVTLSCSPISGHRSVSWYQQTPGQGLQFLFEYFSETQRNKGNFPGRFSGRQFSNSRSEMNVSTLELGDSALYLCASSSTGDYGYTFGSGTRLTVV.

This chain uses TRBV28 with TRBJ2-5; 15 nucleotides line up with TRBD2. The ends lost 6 bases at V and 4 bases at J; junction bases unmatched: 6. Germline lookup yields CDR1 MDHEN and CDR2 SYDVKM. This CDR3 region has 16 residues. The CDR3 DNA is TGTGCCAGCAGCGACGGACTAGCGGGAGGGCTAGAGACCCAGTACTTC. This codes for CASSDGLAGGLETQYF.

The chain combines TRBV29-1 with TRBJ2-1, with TRBD1 matching over 12 bases. With V trimmed by 6 bases and J by 7 bases, 7 bases remained unmatched. This CDR3 is built from 14 residues. The germline CDR1 and CDR2 sequences are SQVTM and ANQGSEA. CDR3 protein: CSVAGTGGQNEQFF. In DNA form, the CDR3 reads TGCAGCGTGGCCGGGACAGGGGGCCAAAATGAGCAGTTCTTC.

The chain uses TRBV7-3 and TRBJ2-3; D perhaps matches TRBD1 (5 bases). CDR1 is SGHTA and CDR2 is FQGTGA in the germline V gene. Trimming cost V 1 base and J 0 bases, with 14 bases left between them. The CDR3 contains 17 residues. The CDR3 DNA is TGTGCCAGCAGCTTAAGTCTAACTCAGGGCAGCACAGATACGCAGTATTTT. Protein product: CASSLSLTQGSTDTQYF.

V gene TRBV5-6 combines with J gene TRBJ2-1; 7 positions match TRBD2. CDR1 is SGHDT and CDR2 is YYEEEE in the germline V gene. V trimming: 0 bases; J trimming: 8 bases; junction bases outside the gene matches: 8. CDR3 length: 15 residues. DNA for the CDR3: TGTGCCAGCAGCTTGGCCGCGGGAGAGTTTGATGAGCAGTTCTTC. Translation: CASSLAAGEFDEQFF.

To note about this clone: Relative to the germline gene, one junction end is altered; a read error may explain this. This chain links TRBV29-1 with TRBJ2-6; D perhaps matches TRBD1 (6 bases). The CDR3 is 15 residues long. CDR1 SQVTM and CDR2 ANQGSEA come from the germline V gene. CDR3 protein: CSVENMGAGANVLTF. As DNA, the CDR3 is TGCAGCGTTGAAAATATGGGGGCTGGGGCCAACGTCCTGACCTTC. The full variable domain, completed using reference TRBV29-1 and TRBJ2-6, is SAVISQKPSRDICQRGTSLTIQCQVDSQVTMMFWYRQQPGQSLTLIATANQGSEATYESGFVIDKFPISRPNLTFSTLTVSNMSPEDSSIYLCSVENMGAGANVLTFGAGSRLTVL.

The rearrangement joins TRBV4-3 to TRBJ2-1; D unclear. CDR3 length: 15 residues. Germline V gene lookup returns CDR1 LGHNA and CDR2 YSLEER. V gave up 4 bases and J gave up 5 bases, with 15 bases separating them. The CDR3 DNA reads as TGCGCCAGCAGCCTCCGCCCTAACAGAAACAATGAGCAGTTCTTC. It codes for CASSLRPNRNNEQFF.

The sample holds a few counts of this clone. The chain combines TRBV19 with TRBJ2-5, with D possibly TRBD2 on 7 matching bases. The CDR3 runs 15 residues. V was cut by 3 bases and J by 5 bases, with 16 bases left in between. Germline CDR1 LNHDA, CDR2 SQIVND (reference sequence). The CDR3, as DNA: TGTGCCAGTAGTATGCAGGGGCGGGAGATGGAGACCCAGTACTTC. Amino acids: CASSMQGREMETQYF.

The V and J genes are TRBV5-4 and TRBJ1-1; weak D call: TRBD1 (6 bases). The CDR3 is 15 residues long. Trimming cost V 0 bases and J 7 bases, with 16 bases left between them. The V gene's germline CDR1 is SGHNT and CDR2 YYREEE (reference sequence). The CDR3 DNA is TGTGCCAGCAGCTTGGGCCTTTGGGAACAGGGTGAAGCTTTCTTT. This encodes CASSLGLWEQGEAFF.

In this sample, this clone turned up once. V gene TRBV2 combines with J gene TRBJ2-1, with TRBD2 matching 12 bases. CDR3 length: 15 residues. The germline V gene has CDR1 SNHLY and CDR2 FYNNEI. V dropped 8 bases and J dropped 6; count of bases not matched to a gene: 8. DNA of the CDR3: TGTGCCAGCGTGCCGGGACTAGCGGGCCGCAATGAGCAGTTCTTC. Its translation: CASVPGLAGRNEQFF.

J is TRBJ1-5 and V is TRBV11-2, with TRBD1 identical over 11 bases. Germline V gene sequence: CDR1 SGHAT, CDR2 FQNNGV. V was pared by 5 bases and J by 2 bases, with 8 bases of the junction left unmatched. This CDR3 comprises 17 residues. CDR3 protein: CASSPGQGAQGNQPQHF. The CDR3 region has the DNA TGTGCCAGCAGCCCTGGACAGGGGGCGCAGGGCAATCAGCCCCAGCATTTT.

The rearrangement links TRBV28 to TRBJ1-2; 8 bases agree with TRBD1. The CDR3 runs to 15 residues. The germline gives CDR1 MDHEN, CDR2 SYDVKM. The ends lost 6 bases at V and 8 bases at J; junction bases unmatched: 14. In nucleotides, the CDR3 is TGTGCCAGCAGGGACGGACAGGGTGTTTTAAGGGGCTACACCTTC. Amino acids: CASRDGQGVLRGYTF.